The 5 T cell receptor beta chains in this list originate from one sample, sequenced in a study of early T cells in non-severe SARS-CoV-2 infection. MiXCR, applied by TCRdb to the 5' RACE reads, yields one record per CDR3 protein. Of tens of thousands of distinct CDR3 sequences listed, around 5.4% were seen once; the top ten hold around 5.2%. The sample comprised whole blood. The receptor set was obtained from an adult who was a healthcare worker with PCR-confirmed SARS-CoV-2 infection or an uninfected control (not recorded which).

The sample holds many counts of this clonotype. The chain combines TRBV29-1 with TRBJ2-4, with D possibly being TRBD2 (5 bases). The CDR3 contains 15 residues. Trimming stripped 4 bases from V and 0 bases from J, with 13 bases between. Germline lookup yields CDR1 SQVTM and CDR2 ANQGSEA. The CDR3 reads CSVGVDGVAKNIQYF. The CDR3 DNA reads TGCAGCGTTGGGGTCGACGGGGTAGCCAAAAACATTCAGTACTTC.

This clonotype was seen a few times. A much larger clone differs from this one at a single base, so this may be a read error. The J gene is TRBJ1-3, the V gene TRBV20-1; maybe TRBD1 (6 bases). The V end lost 3 bases, the J end lost 6 bases, and 24 bases lay between the germline ends. From germline, CDR1 is DFQATT and CDR2 SNEGSKA (reference sequence). The CDR3 contains 17 residues. CDR3 sequence: CSARGGASRTPENTIYF. DNA of the CDR3: TGCAGTGCTAGGGGGGGCGCTTCTAGGACCCCTGAAAACACCATATATTTT.

This clonotype was counted ten times or more. The J gene is TRBJ2-7, the V gene TRBV28; 7 nucleotides match TRBD1. CDR3 length: 17 residues. The germline gives CDR1 MDHEN, CDR2 SYDVKM. The trim removed 0 bases at V and 5 bases at J, leaving 13 bases unmatched. The CDR3 sequence is CASSLWRQGRTRDEQYF. CDR3 DNA: TGTGCCAGCAGTTTATGGAGACAGGGACGCACCAGGGACGAGCAGTACTTC.

This CDR3 reads CASSAEATLEQYF. CDR3 coding DNA: TGTGCCAGCAGCGCTGAGGCCACCCTCGAGCAGTACTTC. The chain uses TRBV5-4 and TRBJ2-7; D is unclear. Looked up from germline, CDR1 is SGHNT and CDR2 is YYREEE (reference sequence). V dropped 4 bases and J dropped 6 bases, with 14 bases sitting between them. The CDR3 runs to 13 residues. Drawing the rest from reference TRBV5-4 and TRBJ2-7, the complete variable domain is ETGVTQSPTHLIKTRGQQVTLRCSSQSGHNTVSWYQQALGQGPQFIFQYYREEENGRGNFPPRFSGLQFPNYSSELNVNALELDDSALYLCASSAEATLEQYFGPGTRLTVT.

This clonotype came up many times. The chain has TRBV6-2 or TRBV6-3 and TRBJ2-1; D possibly corresponds to TRBD2 (6 bases). Germline loops: CDR1 MNHEY, CDR2 SVGEGT. Trimming shortened V by 5 bases and J by 4 bases, and 9 bases separated the two germline ends. The CDR3 runs 13 residues. Written as DNA, the CDR3 is TGTGCCAGCAGTCCGGGGGAGTACAATGAGCAGTTCTTC. It specifies CASSPGEYNEQFF.